This T cell receptor (beta chain) was retrieved from a study of identical twins. Findings and limits, study-wide: Cord blood's abundant beta clonotypes had fewer insertions, unlike memory repertoires. Models underestimated how often monozygotic twins shared out-of-frame TCR alpha.

Germline trimming cut 4 bases from V and 5 bases from J; bases unmatched to any gene: 6. The CDR3 is made up of 14 amino acids. Germline CDR1 is SGHRS and CDR2 is YFSETQ. This clonotype was detected ten times or more. Its cognate antigen is unknown. TCRdb recomputed calls from the 5' RACE reads with MiXCR, one row per CDR3 protein. The sample holds 450,000 or so distinct CDR3 sequences; 12% to 15% are singletons and the top ten take approximately 0.52%. All of the donors were Caucasians in good health. These records were also assigned to another study, of yellow fever vaccine responses in identical twins.

The sequencing input was CD4+ T cells sorted from blood. The chain employs TRBV5-1 and TRBJ2-7; the match to TRBD1 covers 10 bases. This TCR came from a woman in her late teens or twenties in good health. For the CDR3, the DNA is TGCGCCAGCAGCGAGGGACAGGGGTCCCACGAGCAGTACTTC. This codes for CASSEGQGSHEQYF.